Shown below are 30 T cell receptor beta chains from a single sample sequenced in a study of breast tumors, draining lymph nodes, adjacent tissues. One entry per CDR3 protein results from TCRdb running MiXCR on the multiplex PCR reads. In the table there are some 66,000 distinct CDR3 sequences, approximately 57% of which are singletons. What was sequenced was breast tumor tissue. These receptors all stem from a female donor with breast cancer. Some clones in this sample may be carry-over from other donors' samples.

This clonotype was observed many times. The V call is TRBV10-3, the J call TRBJ2-5; 10 bases align to TRBD2. The ends lost 0 bases at V and 5 bases at J; junction bases unmatched: 6. This CDR3 comprises 16 residues. The germline V gene has CDR1 ENHRY and CDR2 SYGVKD. The CDR3 reads CAISESLAGYGETQYF. The CDR3 DNA sequence: TGTGCCATCAGTGAGTCACTAGCGGGGTATGGGGAGACCCAGTACTTC.

In DNA form, the CDR3 reads TGTGCCACCAGCACAACGGCCAGAGGTCGAGTTAACAATGAGCAGTTCTTC. The encoded protein is CATSTTARGRVNNEQFF. This chain connects TRBV15 to TRBJ2-1; D remains unclear. Trimming pared 4 bases from V and 5 bases from J, leaving 21 bases between. There are 17 residues in the CDR3. Germline loops: CDR1 LNHNV, CDR2 YYDKDF (reference sequence).

Notes on this clonotype: One junction end disagrees with the germline gene, perhaps due to a read error. The chain is built from TRBV5-1 and TRBJ2-1; 12 nucleotides match TRBD2. The CDR3 loop spans 16 amino acids. Germline CDR1 SGHRS, CDR2 YFSETQ. CDR3 nucleotides: TGCGCCAGCGGCTTGGGTTCGCTAGCGGGAGGGTATGAGCAGTTCTTC. Its translation: CASGLGSLAGGYEQFF.

V usage is TRBV7-2 and J usage is TRBJ1-3, with TRBD1 as a possible D gene (6 bases). From germline, CDR1 is SGHTA and CDR2 FQGNSA. This CDR3 has 16 amino acids. V was pared by 1 base and J by 8 bases, with 18 bases between. CDR3 DNA sequence: TGTGCCAGCAGCTTAGGGGGGGGCCTCTATGGCTACACCATATATTTT. Protein product: CASSLGGGLYGYTIYF.

This chain joins TRBV12-3 or TRBV12-4 and TRBJ2-3; 9 positions match TRBD1. V lost 3 bases, J lost 4 bases, and 5 bases stayed unmatched. The length of the CDR3 is 15 residues. The CDR3 nucleotides read TGTGCCAGCAGTTTGAGACAGGGGGACGCAGATACGCAGTATTTT. It is translated as CASSLRQGDADTQYF.

The chain recombines TRBV15 with TRBJ1-3; possibly TRBD1 for D (6 bases). Germline V lookup: CDR1 LNHNV, CDR2 YYDKDF (reference sequence). This CDR3 has 15 residues. V was shortened by 0 bases and J by 4 bases, with 10 bases between the two germline ends. CDR3 amino acids: CATSRDGGGGNTIYF. CDR3 nucleotides: TGTGCCACCAGCAGAGATGGAGGGGGAGGAAACACCATATATTTT.

This clonotype was observed many times. The chain carries TRBV4-3 and TRBJ2-1, with unresolved D. This CDR3 comprises 15 residues. Trimming removed 0 bases from V and 6 bases from J, with 12 bases in between. Per the germline V gene, CDR1 is LGHNA and CDR2 is YSLEER. This CDR3 is CASSQDRSSTNEQFF. The CDR3 nucleotides read TGCGCCAGCAGCCAAGACCGGAGTTCCACCAATGAGCAGTTCTTC.

The V and J genes are TRBV6-2 or TRBV6-3 and TRBJ1-2; a possible D gene is TRBD1 (5 bases). The CDR3 length is 17 residues. Trimming shortened V by 4 bases and J by 2 bases, and 20 bases separated the two germline ends. Germline CDR1 and CDR2: MNHEY and SVGEGT. CDR3 loop: CASSSGWGNPKNYGYTF. The CDR3 nucleotides are TGTGCCAGCAGTTCCGGATGGGGGAACCCAAAAAACTATGGCTACACCTTC.

In this sample, this clonotype turned up many times. Here the CDR3 DNA reads TGTGCCAGCAGTCCCACTAGCGACAATGAGCAGTTCTTC. This sequence encodes CASSPTSDNEQFF. The rearrangement links TRBV3-1 to TRBJ2-1; 7 nucleotides match TRBD2. Germline assignment: CDR1 LGHDT and CDR2 YNNKEL (reference sequence). V trimming: 6 bases; J trimming: 5 bases; junction bases outside the gene matches: 4. This CDR3 comprises 13 residues.

This clonotype was found many times. The chain employs TRBV5-1 and TRBJ2-2, with a weak D call TRBD1 (5 bases). Trimming shortened V by 2 bases and J by 4 bases, and 9 bases separated the two germline ends. CDR3 size: 14 residues. The germline CDR1 and CDR2 sequences are SGHRS and YFSETQ. CDR3: CASSFRGSTGELFF. In DNA, the CDR3 is TGCGCCAGCAGCTTTAGGGGTTCCACCGGGGAGCTGTTTTTT.

This clonotype was detected only a few times. The rearrangement uses TRBV15 and TRBJ1-1, with D possibly matching TRBD1 (6 bases). CDR1 and CDR2 (germline): LNHNV, YYDKDF (reference sequence). The CDR3 loop spans 14 amino acids. Trimming removed 4 bases at V and 0 bases at J, with 9 bases between. CDR3 DNA: TGTGCCACCAGCAAAAACAGGGTGAACACTGAAGCTTTCTTT. Protein sequence: CATSKNRVNTEAFF.

In its sample, this clonotype was seen many times. A much bigger clone sits one base away, suggesting this may be a read error. It is unclear where the CDR3 begins or ends on the DNA, so no DNA is shown, and the CDR3 is as TCRdb lists it. V gene TRBV2 combines with J gene TRBJ2-5; TRBD1 reflects the table's D call only, with no check against the DNA. The germline V gene has CDR1 SNHLY and CDR2 FYNNEI. The CDR3 has 18 amino acids, counting both end residues. This CDR3 reads CASSEAVGWGAQAKTHYF.

The chain carries TRBV19 and TRBJ2-3; TRBD2 matches 13 bases. The length of the CDR3 is 17 residues. CDR1 is LNHDA and CDR2 is SQIVND in the germline V gene (reference sequence). Losses at the gene ends were 9 bases for V and 5 bases for J; bases not matched to a gene: 14. Here the CDR3 DNA reads TGTGCCAGGGGCCCCCGGACTAGCGGGAGTGTTAGAGATACGCAGTATTTT. Protein sequence: CARGPRTSGSVRDTQYF.

This clonotype was counted a single time. V is TRBV4-3 and J is TRBJ2-6; perhaps TRBD2 as D (5 bases). The CDR3 totals 19 residues. CDR1 is LGHNA, CDR2 YSLEER, per germline. Trimming removed 3 bases at V and 0 bases at J, with 18 bases between. The CDR3 bases are TGCGCCAGCAGCCATACGACTATACAGAGCTCCTCTGGGGCCAACGTCCTGACTTTC. Residues: CASSHTTIQSSSGANVLTF.

V usage is TRBV4-1 and J usage is TRBJ2-7; D is unresolved. Trimming shortened V by 0 bases and J by 0 bases, and 12 bases separated the two germline ends. CDR1 is MGHRA, CDR2 YSYEKL, per germline. This CDR3 contains 16 residues. The CDR3 here is CASSQEGEASSYEQYF. The CDR3 nucleotides are TGCGCCAGCAGCCAAGAAGGTGAGGCTAGCTCCTACGAGCAGTACTTC.

The chain is built from TRBV5-5 and TRBJ1-4; 12 positions agree with TRBD1. The CDR3 runs to 18 residues. Germline V gene sequence: CDR1 SGHKS, CDR2 YYEKEE (reference sequence). The J segment lost 7 bases and the V segment lost 2 bases, leaving 12 bases of the junction unmatched. The CDR3 bases are TGTGCCAGCAGCTTATGGGACAGGGGGCGCGGGACAGGTGAAAAACTGTTTTTT. The encoded protein is CASSLWDRGRGTGEKLFF.

The chain combines TRBV24-1 with TRBJ2-3, with 9 bases matching TRBD1. Germline V gives CDR1 KGHDR, CDR2 SFDVKD. Trimming at V came to 4 bases and at J to 3 bases, leaving 4 bases not matched to a gene. The CDR3 contains 15 residues. The CDR3 spells CATSEAGQGTDTQYF. The CDR3 nucleotides are TGTGCCACCAGTGAGGCGGGACAGGGAACAGATACGCAGTATTTT.

In its sample, this clonotype was seen many times. The J gene is TRBJ1-2, the V gene TRBV19; D remains ambiguous. V was pared by 3 bases and J by 1 base, with 6 bases between. There are 13 residues in the CDR3. Germline V lookup: CDR1 LNHDA, CDR2 SQIVND (reference sequence). CDR3 coding DNA: TGTGCCAGTAGTATCCAGATTAACTATGGCTACACCTTC. Translating it yields CASSIQINYGYTF.

The chain has TRBV20-1 and TRBJ2-2, with TRBD1 matching 10 bases. In germline, CDR1 is DFQATT, CDR2 SNEGSKA (reference sequence). V dropped 6 bases and J dropped 3; count of bases not matched to a gene: 7. CDR3 length: 15 residues. CDR3 in amino acids: CSAIRDRGYTGELFF. The CDR3 region has the DNA TGCAGTGCCATCCGGGACAGGGGATACACCGGGGAGCTGTTTTTT.

This clonotype was found many times. The chain is built from TRBV19 and TRBJ2-3; a possible D gene is TRBD2 (5 bases). The CDR3 contains 14 residues. Between the trimmed V and J ends, which lost 5 bases and 0 bases, there was a span of 9 bases. From germline, CDR1 is LNHDA and CDR2 SQIVND (reference sequence). CDR3 nucleotide sequence: TGTGCCAGTAGTCTCCGGACTAGCACAGATACGCAGTATTTT. Translated: CASSLRTSTDTQYF. The complete variable domain, with remaining parts taken from reference TRBV19 and TRBJ2-3, reads DGGITQSPKYLFRKEGQNVTLSCEQNLNHDAMYWYRQDPGQGLRLIYYSQIVNDFQKGDIAEGYSVSREKKESFPLTVTSAQKNPTAFYLCASSLRTSTDTQYFGPGTRLTVL.

Concerning this clonotype: The junction differs from germline at one of its ends, possibly a read error. J is TRBJ2-1 and V is TRBV7-8; 8 bases line up with TRBD1. The V gene's germline CDR1 is SGHVS and CDR2 FQNEAQ. This CDR3 has 13 amino acids. In DNA form, the CDR3 reads TGTGCCAGTCGACAGGGGAACGGCAATGAGCAGCTCTTC. Protein sequence: CASRQGNGNEQLF.

This clonotype was seen ten or more times. V and J are TRBV7-6 and TRBJ2-3; tentative D call: TRBD2 (6 bases). Germline assignment: CDR1 SGHVS and CDR2 FNYEAQ. CDR3 length: 15 amino acids. The V end was cut by 5 bases, the J end by 1 base, with 13 bases between. CDR3 bases: TGTGCCAGCAGCACCCGGGACTTGCGCACAGATACGCAGTATTTT. The encoded protein is CASSTRDLRTDTQYF.

This clonotype has ten or more counts. The chain employs TRBV6-1 and TRBJ1-4, with TRBD1 matching 8 bases. Trimming cost V 4 bases and J 5 bases; bases outside gene matches: 6. The CDR3 runs 15 residues. CDR1 is MNHNS, CDR2 SASEGT, per germline. DNA of the CDR3: TGTGCCAGCAGTGGGGGGACAGGCATCAATGAAAAACTGTTTTTT. Protein product: CASSGGTGINEKLFF.

This sequence joins TRBV5-1 and TRBJ2-3; TRBD2 matches at 11 bases. The germline V gene encodes CDR1 SGHRS and CDR2 YFSETQ. The CDR3 sequence is 15 residues long. J lost 4 bases, V lost 2 bases, and 3 bases had no gene match. CDR3 protein: CASSLTSGGADTQYF. For the CDR3, the DNA is TGCGCCAGCAGCTTAACTAGCGGGGGTGCAGATACGCAGTATTTT.

This clonotype was counted at least ten times. A read error may be the cause here, since a much bigger clone is one base away. The rearrangement uses TRBV6-6 and TRBJ2-1; the D is unclear. Trimming left V 6 bases short and J 9 bases short, with 12 bases between. Germline loops: CDR1 MNHNY, CDR2 SVGAGI (reference sequence). The CDR3 length is 12 residues. CDR3 sequence reads: CASSHHLPEQFF. The CDR3 coding sequence is TGTGCCAGCAGCCACCACCTACCTGAGCAGTTCTTC.

At least ten counts were recorded for this clonotype. The V gene is TRBV15, the J gene TRBJ2-3; 7 bases map to TRBD1. The CDR3 spans 15 residues. CDR1 and CDR2 (germline): LNHNV, YYDKDF (reference sequence). The trim removed 0 bases at V and 4 bases at J, leaving 4 bases unmatched. The CDR3 protein is CATSRDWDSSDTQYF. CDR3 coding DNA: TGTGCCACCAGCAGAGATTGGGACAGCTCAGATACGCAGTATTTT.

The CDR3 sequence is CASSQERAYYGYTF. DNA for the CDR3: TGTGCCAGCAGCCAAGAAAGGGCCTACTATGGCTACACCTTC. This chain joins TRBV14 and TRBJ1-2; D not certain. Germline V gene lookup returns CDR1 SGHDN and CDR2 FVKESK. V was trimmed by 0 bases and J by 3 bases, leaving 8 bases between them. This CDR3 contains 14 residues.

The chain uses TRBV7-3 and TRBJ1-2, with D possibly matching TRBD1 (5 bases). CDR1 and CDR2 from the germline V gene are SGHTA and FQGTGA. The V gene lost 2 bases and the J gene lost 6 bases, with 10 bases spanning the gap. The CDR3 is 13 residues long. Here the CDR3 reads CASSLQGYDGYTF. The DNA for the CDR3 is TGTGCCAGCAGCTTACAGGGCTACGATGGCTACACCTTC.

This CDR3 reads CASSLPSSGSYEQYF. CDR3 coding DNA: TGTGCCAGCAGCTTACCCTCTAGCGGGAGTTACGAGCAGTACTTC. The rearrangement uses TRBV13 and TRBJ2-7, with 10 bases that match TRBD2. After removal of 2 bases from V and 4 bases from J, the junction contained 5 bases not matched to a gene. Germline V gene sequence: CDR1 PRHDT, CDR2 FYEKMQ (reference sequence). The CDR3 spans 15 residues.

This clonotype was recorded at least ten times. The chain couples TRBV4-3 to TRBJ1-2; D is perhaps TRBD1 (5 bases). This CDR3 has 14 residues. Trimming shortened V by 4 bases and J by 4 bases, and 13 bases separated the two germline ends. The germline V gene encodes CDR1 LGHNA and CDR2 YSLEER. Here the CDR3 DNA reads TGCGCCAGCAGCCCCCCGGGACTGCTCTATGGCTACACCTTC. Translating gives CASSPPGLLYGYTF.